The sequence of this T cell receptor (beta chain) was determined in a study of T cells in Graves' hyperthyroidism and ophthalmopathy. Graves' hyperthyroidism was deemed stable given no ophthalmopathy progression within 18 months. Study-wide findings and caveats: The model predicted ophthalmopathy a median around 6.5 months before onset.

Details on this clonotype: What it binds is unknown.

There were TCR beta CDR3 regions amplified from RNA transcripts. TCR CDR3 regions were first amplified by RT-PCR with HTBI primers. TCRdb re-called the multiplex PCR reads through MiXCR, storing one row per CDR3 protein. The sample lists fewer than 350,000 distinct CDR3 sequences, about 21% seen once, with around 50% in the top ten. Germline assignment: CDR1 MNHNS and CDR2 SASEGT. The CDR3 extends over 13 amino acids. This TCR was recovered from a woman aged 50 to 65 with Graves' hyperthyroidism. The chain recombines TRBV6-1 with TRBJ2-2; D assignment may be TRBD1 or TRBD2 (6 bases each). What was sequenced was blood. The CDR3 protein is CVSFVGGIGELFF. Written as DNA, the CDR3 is TGTGTCAGTTTCGTGGGGGGCATTGGGGAGCTGTTTTTT.